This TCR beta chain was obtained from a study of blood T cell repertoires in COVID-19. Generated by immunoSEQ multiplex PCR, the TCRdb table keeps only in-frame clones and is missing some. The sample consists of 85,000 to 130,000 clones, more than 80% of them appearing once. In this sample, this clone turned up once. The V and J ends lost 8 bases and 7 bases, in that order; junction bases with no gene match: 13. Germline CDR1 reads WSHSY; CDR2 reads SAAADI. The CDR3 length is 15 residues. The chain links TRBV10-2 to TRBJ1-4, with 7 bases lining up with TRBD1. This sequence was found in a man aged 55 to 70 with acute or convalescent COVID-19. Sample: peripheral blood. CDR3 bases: TGCGCCAGCGGTCGAAGGGGGCAGCGGACTGAAAAACTGTTTTTT. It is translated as CASGRRGQRTEKLFF.